Listed below are T cell receptor beta chains from one sample, sequenced in a study of T cell responses to AZD1222 COVID-19 vaccine. Repertoires were generated with immunoSEQ multiplex PCR, while TCRdb's copy carries only in-frame clones and drops some. Here the sample spans 150,000 to 200,000 clones, around 90% being singletons. The sequenced sample was peripheral blood, obtained 28 days after the second AZD1222 dose. Receptor source: an adult who received the AZD1222 COVID-19 vaccine. Each CDR3 is given with its conserved first and last residue. A D gene is named only where the DNA matches it firmly. Expanded clones are given a class, and other clones once, few, many or no size at all.

clone_size: NA
v_call: TRBV12-2
j_call: TRBJ2-3
d_call: NA
cdr3_aa: CASRLAGDTQYF
cdr3_nt: TGTGCAAGTCGCTTAGCCGGGGATACGCAGTATTTT

clone_size: NA
v_call: TRBV11-2
j_call: TRBJ2-5
d_call: TRBD2
cdr3_aa: CASSRAGGGRETQYF
cdr3_nt: TGTGCCAGCAGCCGAGCGGGGGGAGGACGGGAGACCCAGTACTTC

clone_size: NA
v_call: TRBV19
j_call: TRBJ2-1
d_call: NA
cdr3_aa: CASSIGAQNNEQFF
cdr3_nt: TGTGCCAGTAGTATAGGGGCCCAAAACAATGAGCAGTTCTTC

clone_size: NA
v_call: TRBV6-1
j_call: TRBJ2-7
d_call: NA
cdr3_aa: CASSEGVPVYEQYF
cdr3_nt: TGTGCCAGCAGTGAAGGGGTCCCGGTCTACGAGCAGTACTTC

clone_size: NA
v_call: TRBV6-1
j_call: TRBJ1-2
d_call: TRBD1
cdr3_aa: CASSARGNSQGKYGYTF
cdr3_nt: TGTGCCAGCAGTGCCCGGGGGAACTCACAGGGGAAATATGGCTACACCTTC

clone_size: NA
v_call: TRBV9
j_call: TRBJ1-1
d_call: NA
cdr3_aa: CASSSLSDTEAFF
cdr3_nt: TGTGCCAGCAGCTCATTATCAGATACTGAAGCTTTCTTT

clone_size: NA
v_call: TRBV18
j_call: TRBJ2-7
d_call: NA
cdr3_aa: CASSTTRTAEQYF
cdr3_nt: TGTGCCAGCTCAACCACCCGGACAGCCGAGCAGTACTTC

clone_size: once
v_call: TRBV7-6
j_call: TRBJ2-7
d_call: TRBD2
cdr3_aa: CASSLVASGGAMSYEQYF
cdr3_nt: TGTGCCAGCAGCTTAGTAGCTAGCGGGGGAGCTATGTCCTACGAGCAGTACTTC

clone_size: NA
v_call: TRBV3-1/TRBV3-2
j_call: TRBJ1-3
d_call: NA
cdr3_aa: CASSRGTGNTIYF
cdr3_nt: TGTGCCAGCAGTCGGGGAACTGGAAACACCATATATTTT

clone_size: NA
v_call: TRBV3-1/TRBV3-2
j_call: TRBJ2-4
d_call: TRBD1
cdr3_aa: CASSQDPGGKDIQYF
cdr3_nt: TGTGCCAGCAGCCAAGATCCAGGGGGTAAGGACATTCAGTACTTC

clone_size: NA
v_call: TRBV6-5
j_call: TRBJ1-5
d_call: NA
cdr3_aa: CAGTRAGQPQHF
cdr3_nt: TGTGCCGGCACCAGGGCGGGTCAGCCCCAGCATTTT

clone_size: once
v_call: TRBV2
j_call: TRBJ2-1
d_call: NA
cdr3_aa: CASSENRGGNEQFF
cdr3_nt: TGTGCCAGCAGTGAAAATCGGGGCGGGAATGAGCAGTTCTTC

clone_size: NA
v_call: TRBV3-1/TRBV3-2
j_call: TRBJ1-2
d_call: NA
cdr3_aa: CASSPLTGNYGYTF
cdr3_nt: TGTGCCAGCAGCCCATTAACAGGGAACTATGGCTACACCTTC

clone_size: NA
v_call: TRBV7-9
j_call: TRBJ2-1
d_call: NA
cdr3_aa: CASSLVVGGEQFF
cdr3_nt: TGTGCCAGCAGCTTAGTTGTGGGAGGTGAGCAGTTCTTC

clone_size: NA
v_call: TRBV29-1
j_call: TRBJ1-6
d_call: TRBD1
cdr3_aa: CSVKGTGGSPLHF
cdr3_nt: TGCAGCGTTAAAGGTACAGGGGGCTCACCCCTCCACTTT

clone_size: NA
v_call: TRBV5-4
j_call: TRBJ2-7
d_call: NA
cdr3_aa: CASHSPGAYEQYF
cdr3_nt: TGTGCCAGCCACTCTCCGGGGGCGTACGAGCAGTACTTC

clone_size: NA
v_call: TRBV3-1/TRBV3-2
j_call: TRBJ1-5
d_call: NA
cdr3_aa: CASSQGSPRPQHF
cdr3_nt: TGTGCCAGCAGCCAAGGCTCCCCGAGGCCCCAGCATTTT

clone_size: NA
v_call: TRBV18
j_call: TRBJ2-6
d_call: NA
cdr3_aa: CASSPSGANVLTF
cdr3_nt: TGTGCCAGCTCACCCTCCGGGGCCAACGTCCTGACTTTC

clone_size: NA
v_call: TRBV5-1
j_call: TRBJ1-5
d_call: TRBD1
cdr3_aa: CASSPSPLTGTGVDQPQHF
cdr3_nt: TGCGCCAGCAGCCCGTCCCCCCTAACCGGGACAGGGGTAGATCAGCCCCAGCATTTT

clone_size: NA
v_call: TRBV2
j_call: TRBJ2-2
d_call: NA
cdr3_aa: CASRDYGGRKTGELFF
cdr3_nt: TGTGCCAGCAGGGATTACGGGGGGCGAAAAACCGGGGAGCTGTTTTTT

clone_size: NA
v_call: TRBV2
j_call: TRBJ1-4
d_call: NA
cdr3_aa: CASSRGYEKLFF
cdr3_nt: TGTGCCAGCAGTAGGGGGTATGAAAAACTGTTTTTT

clone_size: NA
v_call: TRBV7-8
j_call: TRBJ2-1
d_call: NA
cdr3_aa: CASSLVGFENEQFF
cdr3_nt: TGTGCCAGCAGCTTAGTTGGGTTCGAGAATGAGCAGTTCTTC

clone_size: NA
v_call: TRBV5-1
j_call: TRBJ2-2
d_call: TRBD1
cdr3_aa: CASTPGTVTGELFF
cdr3_nt: TGCGCCAGCACCCCCGGGACAGTCACCGGGGAGCTGTTTTTT

clone_size: NA
v_call: TRBV6-5
j_call: TRBJ1-2
d_call: TRBD1
cdr3_aa: CASRRQGSNYGYTF
cdr3_nt: TGTGCCAGCAGGCGACAGGGGTCGAACTATGGCTACACCTTC

clone_size: NA
v_call: TRBV28
j_call: TRBJ1-2
d_call: NA
cdr3_aa: CASLLRGSRGYTF
cdr3_nt: TGTGCCAGCCTCCTTCGGGGGTCTCGCGGCTACACCTTC

clone_size: NA
v_call: TRBV6-2/TRBV6-3
j_call: TRBJ2-5
d_call: TRBD2
cdr3_aa: CASSSPRLAGGLEETQYF
cdr3_nt: TGTGCCAGCAGTTCCCCCCGGCTAGCGGGGGGGCTAGAAGAGACCCAGTACTTC

clone_size: NA
v_call: TRBV9
j_call: TRBJ1-2
d_call: TRBD1
cdr3_aa: CASSVSDRGPPNYGYTF
cdr3_nt: TGTGCCAGCAGCGTATCCGACAGGGGGCCCCCTAACTATGGCTACACCTTC

clone_size: once
v_call: TRBV19
j_call: TRBJ2-3
d_call: TRBD2
cdr3_aa: CASTPWLSGGLTDTQYF
cdr3_nt: TGTGCCAGTACACCCTGGTTGAGCGGGGGGTTGACAGATACGCAGTATTTT

clone_size: NA
v_call: TRBV3-1/TRBV3-2
j_call: TRBJ2-1
d_call: TRBD2
cdr3_aa: CASSQDFGGAYNEQFF
cdr3_nt: TGTGCCAGCAGCCAAGATTTCGGGGGGGCCTACAATGAGCAGTTCTTC

clone_size: NA
v_call: TRBV5-1
j_call: TRBJ2-1
d_call: NA
cdr3_aa: CASSEGTQTYNEQFF
cdr3_nt: TGCGCCAGCAGCGAAGGGACACAGACTTACAATGAGCAGTTCTTC

clone_size: NA
v_call: TRBV5-1
j_call: TRBJ1-6
d_call: NA
cdr3_aa: CASSLGGGNSPLHF
cdr3_nt: TGCGCCAGCAGCTTGGGAGGGGGAAATTCACCCCTCCACTTT

clone_size: few
v_call: TRBV30
j_call: TRBJ2-1
d_call: NA
cdr3_aa: CAWTTGPFSSYNEQFF
cdr3_nt: TGTGCCTGGACTACGGGCCCTTTTAGCTCCTACAATGAGCAGTTCTTC

clone_size: NA
v_call: TRBV10-1
j_call: TRBJ2-3
d_call: TRBD2
cdr3_aa: CASSATSGGAWQYF
cdr3_nt: TGCGCCAGCAGTGCGACTAGCGGGGGGGCGTGGCAGTATTTT

clone_size: NA
v_call: TRBV7-8
j_call: TRBJ2-3
d_call: TRBD1
cdr3_aa: CASRQQGASTDTQYF
cdr3_nt: TGTGCCAGCAGACAACAGGGGGCCAGCACAGATACGCAGTATTTT

clone_size: NA
v_call: TRBV3-1/TRBV3-2
j_call: TRBJ2-7
d_call: NA
cdr3_aa: CASSQDRPTEQYF
cdr3_nt: TGTGCCAGCAGCCAAGATCGCCCGACGGAGCAGTACTTC

clone_size: once
v_call: TRBV7-8
j_call: TRBJ1-3
d_call: TRBD1
cdr3_aa: CASSLQGATGNTIYF
cdr3_nt: TGTGCCAGCAGCCTACAGGGGGCAACTGGAAACACCATATATTTT

clone_size: NA
v_call: TRBV6-5
j_call: TRBJ1-3
d_call: NA
cdr3_aa: CASSPTRASGNTIYF
cdr3_nt: TGTGCCAGCAGTCCGACCCGGGCCTCTGGAAACACCATATATTTT

clone_size: NA
v_call: TRBV7-8
j_call: TRBJ1-5
d_call: NA
cdr3_aa: CASSLPQADSNQPQHF
cdr3_nt: TGTGCCAGCAGCTTACCGCAGGCAGATAGCAATCAGCCCCAGCATTTT

clone_size: NA
v_call: TRBV20-1
j_call: TRBJ1-1
d_call: NA
cdr3_aa: CSAVPYTEAFF
cdr3_nt: TGCAGTGCCGTTCCGTACACTGAAGCTTTCTTT

clone_size: once
v_call: TRBV4-3
j_call: TRBJ1-4
d_call: TRBD1
cdr3_aa: CASSQETGLNEKLFF
cdr3_nt: TGCGCCAGCAGCCAAGAGACAGGGTTAAATGAAAAACTGTTTTTT

clone_size: NA
v_call: TRBV11-2
j_call: TRBJ2-7
d_call: NA
cdr3_aa: CASSRGHRIYEQYF
cdr3_nt: TGTGCCAGCAGCCGGGGACATAGGATCTACGAGCAGTACTTC

clone_size: NA
v_call: TRBV5-1
j_call: TRBJ2-1
d_call: NA
cdr3_aa: CASSRLGDSPGYYNEQFF
cdr3_nt: TGCGCCAGCAGCCGCTTGGGGGACTCCCCGGGTTATTACAATGAGCAGTTCTTC

clone_size: NA
v_call: TRBV5-1
j_call: TRBJ2-2
d_call: NA
cdr3_aa: CASSLKQGNTGELFF
cdr3_nt: TGCGCCAGCAGCTTGAAACAGGGGAACACCGGGGAGCTGTTTTTT

clone_size: NA
v_call: TRBV5-8
j_call: TRBJ1-2
d_call: NA
cdr3_aa: CASSRRGGYTF
cdr3_nt: TGTGCCAGCAGCCGTAGGGGTGGCTACACCTTC

clone_size: NA
v_call: TRBV4-3
j_call: TRBJ2-7
d_call: TRBD2
cdr3_aa: CASSQGRGRYEQYF
cdr3_nt: TGCGCCAGCAGCCAAGGGCGGGGGAGGTACGAGCAGTACTTC

clone_size: NA
v_call: TRBV9
j_call: TRBJ1-3
d_call: NA
cdr3_aa: CASSVAHSGNTIYF
cdr3_nt: TGTGCCAGCAGCGTAGCTCATTCTGGAAACACCATATATTTT

clone_size: NA
v_call: TRBV4-1
j_call: TRBJ1-2
d_call: NA
cdr3_aa: CASSQDRGYTF
cdr3_nt: TGCGCCAGCAGCCAAGACAGGGGCTATACCTTC